Detailed here is one T cell receptor (beta chain). The entry originates in a study of blood T cell repertoires in COVID-19. Here immunoSEQ multiplex PCR was the method, and the copy in TCRdb shows in-frame clones only, minus some. Of 390,000 or so clones in the sample, approximately 87% are singletons; the top ten hold about 10%. The V gene's germline CDR1 is SGHTA and CDR2 FQGNSA. Unmatched junction bases numbered 1, after V lost 2 bases and J lost 4 bases. The CDR3 is made up of 13 amino acids. The study assigned cohorts using participant-reported clinical history. Two negative PCRs, clearance, or symptom resolution had been documented for recovered Cohort 3 donors.

This clonotype was obtained from a woman aged 50 to 60 who had recovered from COVID-19. Sequences were obtained from PBMCs or T cells enriched from blood (not recorded which). The V call is TRBV7-2, the J call TRBJ1-2; 7 bases map to TRBD1. The CDR3 region has the DNA TGTGCCAGCAGCTTAAACAGGGGCTATGGCTACACCTTC. It yields the protein CASSLNRGYGYTF.